The 8 T cell receptor beta chains in this list originate from one sample, sequenced in a study of blood T cell repertoires in COVID-19. The repertoire was sequenced with immunoSEQ multiplex PCR; TCRdb's copy has only in-frame clones and lacks some. The sample lists 90,000 to 100,000 clones, 87% occurring once. The sequenced sample was peripheral blood. These receptors originate from a human donor in a cohort sampled during active COVID-19.

The chain uses TRBV28 and TRBJ1-1; maybe TRBD1 (6 bases). V lost 7 bases, J lost 2 bases, and 20 bases lay in between. Germline V gene lookup returns CDR1 MDHEN and CDR2 SYDVKM. The CDR3 is made up of 16 amino acids. The CDR3 sequence: CASKSGGLVGNTEAFF. The CDR3 DNA reads as TGTGCCAGCAAGTCGGGGGGGCTTGTTGGAAACACTGAAGCTTTCTTT.

The gene calls are TRBV7-6 and TRBJ2-1; a possible D gene is TRBD2 (6 bases). The V gene's germline CDR1 is SGHVS and CDR2 FNYEAQ. V lost 3 bases, J lost 2 bases, and 8 bases lay in between. There are 14 residues in the CDR3. The CDR3 sequence is CASSLGLPYNEQFF. As DNA, the CDR3 is TGTGCCAGCAGCTTGGGACTTCCCTACAATGAGCAGTTCTTC.

The chain has TRBV13 and TRBJ1-2; D is undetermined. Deletions cut 0 bases from V and 8 bases from J, with 10 bases between. CDR1 and CDR2 (germline): PRHDT, FYEKMQ (reference sequence). There are 13 residues in the CDR3. For the CDR3, the DNA is TGTGCCAGCAGCTTAGGACGGGGTGGAGGCTACACCTTC. Amino acid sequence: CASSLGRGGGYTF.

The genes are TRBV5-1 and TRBJ1-5, with 10 bases aligning to TRBD1. Per the germline V gene, CDR1 is SGHRS and CDR2 is YFSETQ. The V segment lost 4 bases and the J segment 5 bases; nucleotides outside the gene matches: 6. The CDR3 consists of 15 residues. The CDR3 sequence is CASSLAGTGDQPQHF. CDR3 DNA sequence: TGCGCCAGCAGCCTCGCCGGGACAGGGGATCAGCCCCAGCATTTT. Supplemented by reference TRBV5-1 and TRBJ1-5, the full variable domain reads KAGVTQTPRYLIKTRGQQVTLSCSPISGHRSVSWYQQTPGQGLQFLFEYFSETQRNKGNFPGRFSGRQFSNSRSEMNVSTLELGDSALYLCASSLAGTGDQPQHFGDGTRLSIL.

J is TRBJ1-2 and V is TRBV9, with D maybe TRBD1 (5 bases). The V gene lost 2 bases and the J gene lost 4 bases, with 15 bases spanning the gap. CDR3 length: 15 amino acids. From germline, CDR1 is SGDLS and CDR2 YYNGEE. CDR3 bases: TGTGCCAGCAGCGTTTCCGTAGGGGCCGGCTATGGCTACACCTTC. Its translation: CASSVSVGAGYGYTF.

The chain carries TRBV11-2 and TRBJ2-7, with TRBD1 as a possible D gene (6 bases). Between the trimmed V and J ends, which lost 5 bases and 6 bases, there was a span of 11 bases. This CDR3 has 12 residues. Germline V lookup: CDR1 SGHAT, CDR2 FQNNGV. DNA of the CDR3: TGTGCCAGCAGCCCCCAGGGGCCCGAGCAGTACTTC. Encoded protein: CASSPQGPEQYF.

This clone was counted a single time. V and J are TRBV7-9 and TRBJ1-1, with 9 bases that match TRBD1. Germline CDR1 is SEHNR and CDR2 is FQNEAQ (reference sequence). This CDR3 has 16 amino acids. The ends lost 5 bases at V and 1 base at J; junction bases unmatched: 8. This CDR3 reads CASSPRTGESNTEAFF. The CDR3 DNA reads as TGTGCCAGCAGCCCAAGGACAGGGGAGTCGAACACTGAAGCTTTCTTT.

The gene calls are TRBV5-1 and TRBJ2-5; D gene unclear. Germline V gene lookup returns CDR1 SGHRS and CDR2 YFSETQ. The length of the CDR3 is 14 residues. Trimming pared 3 bases from V and 5 bases from J, leaving 14 bases between. In DNA, the CDR3 is TGCGCCAGCAGCTCGCATGGGCCTCCGGAGACCCAGTACTTC. It encodes CASSSHGPPETQYF.